The 4 T cell receptor beta chains below all came from one sample that was sequenced in a study of T cell repertoires in cytomegalovirus infection. The antigens of these receptors remain unknown. Each CDR3 protein gets one entry after TCRdb re-called the reads with MiXCR. Counted here are roughly 49,000 distinct CDR3 sequences, 20% to 25% occurring once; the ten biggest clones make up 18%. What was sequenced was PBMCs, sequenced either directly or after in vitro stimulation (not recorded which). Receptors were obtained from a human donor in good health (CMV status not recorded). Some clones in this sample may be carry-over from other donors' samples.

In its sample, this clonotype was seen a few times. V and J are TRBV6-6 and TRBJ2-7; 10 nucleotides align to TRBD1. The CDR3 is 15 residues long. V shed 6 bases and J 1 base; nucleotides not matched to a gene: 6. Germline-derived CDR1 and CDR2 are MNHNY and SVGAGI (reference sequence). The CDR3 sequence: CASRGGQGPSYEQYF. As DNA, the CDR3 is TGTGCCAGCAGGGGGGGACAGGGGCCTTCCTACGAGCAGTACTTC.

The V call is TRBV6-1, the J call TRBJ2-5; TRBD2 aligns across 9 bases. Germline V CDR1 and CDR2: MNHNS, SASEGT. V lost 8 bases and J lost 4; bases outside the gene matches: 2. The CDR3 loop spans 12 amino acids. In DNA, the CDR3 is TGTGCCAGCCTGACTAGCGGAGAGACCCAGTACTTC. It codes for CASLTSGETQYF.

This clonotype has a handful of counts. The chain uses TRBV6-2 or TRBV6-3 and TRBJ2-1, with D maybe TRBD2 (6 bases). This CDR3 has 18 amino acids. Trimming removed 8 bases at V and 4 bases at J, with 27 bases between. Germline loops: CDR1 MNHEY, CDR2 SVGEGT. The CDR3 region is CASASMPVNSGPYNEQFF. DNA for the CDR3: TGTGCCAGCGCAAGCATGCCCGTGAATAGCGGACCATACAATGAGCAGTTCTTC.

This clonotype was seen a few times. V usage is TRBV12-3 or TRBV12-4 and J usage is TRBJ2-2, with a tentative D call TRBD1 (6 bases). This CDR3 contains 15 residues. The ends were cut back, 6 bases at V and 6 bases at J, with 17 bases in the middle. The CDR3 loop is CASSLDTGPPGELFF. CDR3 coding DNA: TGTGCCAGCAGCCTCGACACAGGGCCCCCCGGGGAGCTGTTTTTT.